This entry is about one T cell receptor (beta chain). Its binding antigen is unknown. The sample holds no much larger clone one base away, and base qualities are not on file. Patients with autoimmune disease history or receiving systemic immunosuppression were excluded from the trial. Peripheral blood for TCR sequencing was collected from all dose cohorts at baseline, on cycle 4 day 1, and on cycle 7 day 1. The samples were drawn from a first-in-human, open-label, multicenter phase I dose-escalation trial of ivuxolimab. Adults with locally advanced or metastatic head and neck squamous cell, hepatocellular, melanoma or renal cell carcinoma were enrolled in the trial. Before TCR sequencing, CD4+ T cells and CD8+ T cells were sorted from peripheral blood as separate populations. For sequencing of the TCRbeta CDR3 region, genomic DNA was extracted from the sorted cells. The immunoSEQ Assay was used to sequence the TCRbeta CDR3 regions. TCRdb re-hosts the immuneACCESS table, in-frame sequences only. Its copies lack some clones; in the studies checked, an unresolved V gene accounts for under half of them, and the cause for the rest is not known. The sample table holds about 79,000 clones, of which over 75% were seen once. Approximately 4% of the sample comes from the top ten.

This entry comes from a study of OX40 agonist ivuxolimab in advanced cancers. For the wider study: Ivuxolimab was a fully human IgG2 agonistic monoclonal antibody targeting the costimulatory receptor OX40 (CD134). Intravenous ivuxolimab was administered to patients every 2 weeks at six dose levels: 0.01, 0.1, 0.3, 1.5, 3 and 10 mg/kg. Among the roughly 50 dose-escalation patients, some 19 had hepatocellular carcinoma, 15 or so melanoma, 9 renal cell carcinoma and 9 head and neck cancer. In the dose-escalation cohort, 75% to 85% of patients were male, and the mean age was roughly 60 years with a range of about 20 to 79. Patients were allowed to have had prior anti-PD-1, anti-PD-L1 or anti-CTLA-4 therapy, and around 43% of the dose-escalation patients had been treated with checkpoint inhibitors. Three dose-escalation patients achieved partial responses, one with hepatocellular carcinoma and two with cutaneous melanoma. The purpose of peripheral TCRbeta sequencing was to test whether ivuxolimab changed TCR sequence diversity and led to clonal T-cell expansion. The paper describes the monotherapy dose-escalation part (N ≈ 50 patients) of the phase I trial of ivuxolimab. The paper's findings and limits, for the study overall: Partial responders in the 0.1-3.0 mg/kg groups had among the lowest normalized peripheral clonal expansion, especially among CD8+ T cells. At doses of 0.1 to 3.0 mg/kg, clonal expansion of both CD4+ and CD8+ blood T cells was observed from baseline to week 6. After ivuxolimab, CD8+ T cells had more expanded clones than CD4+ T cells on average. Low levels of normalized T-cell clonal expansion were also shown by some nonresponding patients. The antigen specificity of the clonally expanded peripheral T cells was not determined.

CDR1 and CDR2 are drawn from the germline V gene: WSHSY, SAAADI. The CDR3 runs 15 amino acids, cysteine and phenylalanine included. Only the CDR3 DNA is retained, 45 bases long and in frame from the first base. The junction shows trimming of 7 bases on V and 1 base on J, and the gene matches do not reach 4 bases of it. The rearrangement joined TRBV10-2 to TRBJ2-2; 9 central nucleotides agree with TRBD2. The TCR comes from an adult with an advanced solid tumor such as melanoma, head and neck, liver or kidney cancer. The material was CD4+ or CD8+ T cells sorted from blood, obtained in a trial of the OX40 agonist ivuxolimab. The CDR3 region reads CASTSTSGNTGELFF. In nucleotide form, the sequence is TGCGCCAGCACCTCGACTAGCGGGAACACCGGGGAGCTGTTTTTT.